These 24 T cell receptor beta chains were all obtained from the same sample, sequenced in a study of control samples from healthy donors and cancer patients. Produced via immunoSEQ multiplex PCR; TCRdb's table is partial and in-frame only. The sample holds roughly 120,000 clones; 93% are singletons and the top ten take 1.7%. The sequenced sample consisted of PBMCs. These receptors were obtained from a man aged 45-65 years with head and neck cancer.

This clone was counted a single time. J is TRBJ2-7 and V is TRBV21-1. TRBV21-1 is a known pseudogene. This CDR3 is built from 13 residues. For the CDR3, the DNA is TGTGCCAGCAGCAAAGAAGGGGAGAACGAGCAGTACTTC. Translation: CASSKEGENEQYF.

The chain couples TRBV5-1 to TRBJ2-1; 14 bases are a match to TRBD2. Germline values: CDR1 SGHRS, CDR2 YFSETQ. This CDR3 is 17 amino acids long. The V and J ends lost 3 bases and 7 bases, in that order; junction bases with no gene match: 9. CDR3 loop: CASSSGLAGGEGNEQFF. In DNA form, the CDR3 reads TGCGCCAGCAGCTCTGGACTAGCGGGGGGCGAGGGGAATGAGCAGTTCTTC.

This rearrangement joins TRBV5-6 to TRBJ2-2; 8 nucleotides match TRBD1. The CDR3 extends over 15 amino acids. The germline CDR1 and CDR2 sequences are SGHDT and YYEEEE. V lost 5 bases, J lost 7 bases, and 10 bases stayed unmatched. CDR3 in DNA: TGTGCCAGCAGTCGTCTGGGACAGGCCAACGGGGAGCTGTTTTTT. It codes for CASSRLGQANGELFF.

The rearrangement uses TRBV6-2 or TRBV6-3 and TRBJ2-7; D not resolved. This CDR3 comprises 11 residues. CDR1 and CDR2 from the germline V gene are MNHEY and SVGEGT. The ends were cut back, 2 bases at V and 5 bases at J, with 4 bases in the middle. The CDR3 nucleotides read TGTGCCAGCAGTTACGTCCACGAGCAGTACTTC. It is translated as CASSYVHEQYF.

CDR3 amino acids: CASSLSAGVGTEAFF. CDR3 DNA sequence: TGTGCCAGCAGCTTATCCGCAGGGGTGGGCACTGAAGCTTTCTTT. The chain joins TRBV5-4 to TRBJ1-1, with a tentative D call TRBD1 (6 bases). The CDR3 runs to 15 residues. Germline V CDR1 and CDR2: SGHNT, YYREEE (reference sequence). Trimming stripped 2 bases from V and 4 bases from J, with 15 bases between.

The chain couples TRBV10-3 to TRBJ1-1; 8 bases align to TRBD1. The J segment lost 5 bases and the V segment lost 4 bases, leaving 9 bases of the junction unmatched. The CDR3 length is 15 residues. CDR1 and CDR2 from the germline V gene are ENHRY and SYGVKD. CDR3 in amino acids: CAISADRGRRTEAFF. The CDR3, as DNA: TGTGCCATCAGTGCTGACAGGGGCCGAAGGACTGAAGCTTTCTTT.

CDR3 protein: CAWSLGNSPLHF. The CDR3 region has the DNA TGTGCCTGGTCACTAGGTAATTCACCCCTCCACTTT. V is TRBV30 and J is TRBJ1-6; D ambiguous. The CDR3 length is 12 residues. Germline assignment: CDR1 GTSNPN and CDR2 SVGIG (reference sequence). Between the trimmed V and J ends, which lost 5 bases and 6 bases, there was a span of 8 bases.

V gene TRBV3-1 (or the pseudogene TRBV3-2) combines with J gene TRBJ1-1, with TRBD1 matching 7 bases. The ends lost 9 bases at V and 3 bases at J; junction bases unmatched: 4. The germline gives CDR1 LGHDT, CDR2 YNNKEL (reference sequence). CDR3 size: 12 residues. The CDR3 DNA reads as TGTGCCAGTTCACAGGGGTACACTGAAGCTTTCTTT. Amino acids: CASSQGYTEAFF.

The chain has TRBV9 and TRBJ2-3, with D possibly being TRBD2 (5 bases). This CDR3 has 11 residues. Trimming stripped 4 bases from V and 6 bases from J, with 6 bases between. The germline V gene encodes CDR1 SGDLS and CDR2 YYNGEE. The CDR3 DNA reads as TGTGCCAGCAGCTCGGGGGATACGCAGTATTTT. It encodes CASSSGDTQYF.

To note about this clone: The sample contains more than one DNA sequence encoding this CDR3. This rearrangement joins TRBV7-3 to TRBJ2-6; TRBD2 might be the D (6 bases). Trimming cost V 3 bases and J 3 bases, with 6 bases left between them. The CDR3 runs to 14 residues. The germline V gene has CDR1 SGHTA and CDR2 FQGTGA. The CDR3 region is CASSLRDGANVLTF. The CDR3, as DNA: TGTGCCAGCAGCTTGCGGGATGGGGCCAACGTCCTGACTTTC.

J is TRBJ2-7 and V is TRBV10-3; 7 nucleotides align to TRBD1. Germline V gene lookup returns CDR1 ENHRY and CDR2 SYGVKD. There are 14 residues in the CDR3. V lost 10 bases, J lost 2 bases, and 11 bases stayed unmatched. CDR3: CASDRDSSTYEQYF. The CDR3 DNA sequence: TGTGCCAGCGACCGGGACAGTTCTACCTACGAGCAGTACTTC.

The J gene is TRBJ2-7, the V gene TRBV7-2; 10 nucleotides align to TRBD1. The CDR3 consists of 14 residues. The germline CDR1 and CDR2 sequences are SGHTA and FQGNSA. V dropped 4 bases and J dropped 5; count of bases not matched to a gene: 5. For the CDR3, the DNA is TGTGCCAGCAGCTGGGACAGGGGACGAAACGAGCAGTACTTC. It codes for CASSWDRGRNEQYF.

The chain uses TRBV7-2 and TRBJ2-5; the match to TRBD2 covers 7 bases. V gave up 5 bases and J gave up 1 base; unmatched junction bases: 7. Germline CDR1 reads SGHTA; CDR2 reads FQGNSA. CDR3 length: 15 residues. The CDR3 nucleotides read TGTGCCAGCAGCGCGTCCGGGGGGACCCAAGAGACCCAGTACTTC. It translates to CASSASGGTQETQYF.

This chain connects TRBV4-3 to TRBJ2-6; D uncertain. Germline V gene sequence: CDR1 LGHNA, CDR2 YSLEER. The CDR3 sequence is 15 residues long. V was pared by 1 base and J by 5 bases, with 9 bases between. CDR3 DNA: TGCGCCAGCAGCCAAGGGACGGCGTGGGCCAACGTCCTGACTTTC. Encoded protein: CASSQGTAWANVLTF.

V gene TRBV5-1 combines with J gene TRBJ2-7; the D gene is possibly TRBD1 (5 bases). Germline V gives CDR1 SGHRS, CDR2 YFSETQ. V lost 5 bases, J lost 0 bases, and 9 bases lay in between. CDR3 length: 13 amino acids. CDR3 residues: CASRQDLSYEQYF. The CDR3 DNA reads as TGCGCCAGCAGACAGGACCTCTCCTACGAGCAGTACTTC.

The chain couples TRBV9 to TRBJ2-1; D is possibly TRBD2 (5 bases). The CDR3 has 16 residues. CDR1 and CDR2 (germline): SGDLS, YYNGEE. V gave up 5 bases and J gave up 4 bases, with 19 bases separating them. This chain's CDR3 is CASSGSSDKSYNEQFF. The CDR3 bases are TGTGCCAGCAGTGGGAGTTCCGATAAGAGTTACAATGAGCAGTTCTTC.

The CDR3 spells CASSQQTSGGRELFF. The CDR3 bases are TGTGCCAGCAGCCAACAGACTAGCGGGGGAAGAGAGCTGTTTTTT. The chain joins TRBV4-2 to TRBJ2-2, with 12 bases lining up with TRBD2. The CDR3 extends over 15 amino acids. Germline values: CDR1 LGHNA, CDR2 YNFKEQ. Unmatched junction bases numbered 6, after V lost 2 bases and J lost 11 bases.

This CDR3 reads CASSYSGGNTEAFF. The DNA for the CDR3 is TGTGCCAGCAGCTACTCAGGGGGGAACACTGAAGCTTTCTTT. The chain joins TRBV3-1 (or the pseudogene TRBV3-2) to TRBJ1-1, with 7 bases that match TRBD1. There are 14 residues in the CDR3. CDR1 and CDR2 (germline): LGHDT, YNNKEL (reference sequence). Trimming took 5 bases from V and 1 from J; bases not matched to a gene: 4.

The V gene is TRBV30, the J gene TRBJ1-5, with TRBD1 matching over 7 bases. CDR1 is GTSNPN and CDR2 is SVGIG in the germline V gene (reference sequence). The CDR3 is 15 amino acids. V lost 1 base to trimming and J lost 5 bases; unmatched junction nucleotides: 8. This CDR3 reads CAWSGSYRGDQPQHF. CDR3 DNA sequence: TGTGCCTGGAGTGGTTCGTACAGGGGCGATCAGCCCCAGCATTTT.

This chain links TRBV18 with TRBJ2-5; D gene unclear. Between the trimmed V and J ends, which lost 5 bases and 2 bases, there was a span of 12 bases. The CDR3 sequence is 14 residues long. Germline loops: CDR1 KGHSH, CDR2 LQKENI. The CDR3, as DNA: TGTGCCAGCTCAGTTGGACCGCGACAAGAGACCCAGTACTTC. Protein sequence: CASSVGPRQETQYF.

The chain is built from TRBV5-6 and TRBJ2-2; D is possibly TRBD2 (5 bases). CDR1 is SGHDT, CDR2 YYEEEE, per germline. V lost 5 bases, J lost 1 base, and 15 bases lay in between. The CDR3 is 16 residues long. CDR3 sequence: CASRRQNAGNTGELFF. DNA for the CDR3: TGTGCCAGCAGGCGTCAAAACGCGGGGAACACCGGGGAGCTGTTTTTT.

Written as DNA, the CDR3 is TGTGCCAGCAGAAACTATGGGGGGACAAACATTCAGTACTTC. Translation gives CASRNYGGTNIQYF. The rearrangement uses TRBV7-9 and TRBJ2-4, with a weak D call TRBD2 (6 bases). The CDR3 consists of 14 residues. Germline V gene lookup returns CDR1 SEHNR and CDR2 FQNEAQ (reference sequence). The V gene lost 6 bases and the J gene lost 6 bases, with 15 bases spanning the gap.

The CDR3 reads CASRGESGGLYGYTF. The DNA of the CDR3 is TGTGCCAGCAGGGGGGAGTCGGGGGGCCTCTATGGCTACACCTTC. V usage is TRBV27 and J usage is TRBJ1-2, with D possibly being TRBD1 (6 bases). The CDR3 has 15 amino acids. Per the germline V gene, CDR1 is MNHEY and CDR2 is SMNVEV (reference sequence). The V gene lost 6 bases and the J gene lost 4 bases, with 18 bases spanning the gap.

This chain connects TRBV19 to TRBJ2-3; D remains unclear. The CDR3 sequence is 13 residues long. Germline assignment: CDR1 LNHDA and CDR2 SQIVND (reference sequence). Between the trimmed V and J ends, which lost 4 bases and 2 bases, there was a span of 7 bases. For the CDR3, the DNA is TGTGCCAGTAGTAACCGGATCACAGATACGCAGTATTTT. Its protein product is CASSNRITDTQYF.